One sample yielded the 5 T cell receptor beta chains listed below, sequenced in a study of cytomegalovirus exposure and HLA in healthy donors. Primers included in the PCR were 60 Vbeta and 13 Jbeta primers. TCRdb's copy holds only in-frame clones and misses some; the assay was immunoSEQ multiplex PCR. In the table there are 95,000 to 150,000 clones, around 65% of which are singletons. Sequencing was performed on PBMCs. All receptors derive from a man aged 18 to 30 in good health and CMV-seronegative.

In this sample, this clone turned up a few times. The chain links TRBV7-6 to TRBJ1-1, with D perhaps matching TRBD1 (6 bases). Germline-derived CDR1 and CDR2 are SGHVS and FNYEAQ. The CDR3 is made up of 13 amino acids. The ends were cut back, 5 bases at V and 7 bases at J, with 14 bases in the middle. The CDR3 DNA follows: TGTGCCAGCAGCCAATCATCAGGGGATGAAGCTTTCTTT. Translated, it gives CASSQSSGDEAFF.

This chain links TRBV9 with TRBJ2-7; TRBD2 aligns across 12 bases. The CDR3 covers 15 residues. V shed 0 bases, J shed 2 bases, and the junction held 0 bases outside the gene matches. Germline V lookup: CDR1 SGDLS, CDR2 YYNGEE. The chain's CDR3 is CASSVGTSGAYEQYF. DNA of the CDR3: TGTGCCAGCAGCGTAGGGACTAGCGGGGCCTACGAGCAGTACTTC. Looking up the rest from reference TRBV9 and TRBJ2-7 gives the full variable domain: DSGVTQTPKHLITATGQRVTLRCSPRSGDLSVYWYQQSLDQGLQFLIQYYNGEERAKGNILERFSAQQFPDLHSELNLSSLELGDSALYFCASSVGTSGAYEQYFGPGTRLTVT.

The chain uses TRBV11-2 and TRBJ2-5; tentative D call: TRBD1 (5 bases). Deletions cut 3 bases from V and 4 bases from J, with 9 bases between. This CDR3 is built from 13 residues. Germline V CDR1 and CDR2: SGHAT, FQNNGV. The CDR3 loop is CASSFRVAETQYF. Here the CDR3 DNA reads TGTGCCAGCAGCTTCAGGGTAGCAGAGACCCAGTACTTC.

The rearrangement joins TRBV9 to TRBJ2-5, with 10 positions matching TRBD1. This CDR3 contains 14 residues. CDR1 and CDR2 (germline): SGDLS, YYNGEE. The trim removed 2 bases at V and 2 bases at J, leaving 0 bases unmatched. The CDR3 region has the DNA TGTGCCAGCAGCGTGGGACAGGGGCAAGAGACCCAGTACTTC. Protein sequence: CASSVGQGQETQYF.

The CDR3 nucleotides are TGCAGTGTTGGGGGGGACTACGAGCAGTACTTC. Protein sequence: CSVGGDYEQYF. The chain couples TRBV20-1 to TRBJ2-7; 7 positions agree with TRBD2. V shed 7 bases and J 3 bases; nucleotides not matched to a gene: 3. CDR1 is DFQATT, CDR2 SNEGSKA, per germline (reference sequence). The CDR3 has 11 residues.